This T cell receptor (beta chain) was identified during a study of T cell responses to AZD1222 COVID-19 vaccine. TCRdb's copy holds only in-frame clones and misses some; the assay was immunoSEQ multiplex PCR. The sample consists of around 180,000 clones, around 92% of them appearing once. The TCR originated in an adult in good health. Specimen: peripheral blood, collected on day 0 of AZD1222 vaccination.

The CDR3 nucleotides read TGTGCCGCGTCAGATGGGGCGCGTGAAAAACTGTTTTTT. Its protein is CAASDGAREKLFF. The chain is built from TRBV5-4 and TRBJ1-4; D is possibly TRBD1 (5 bases). CDR3 length: 13 residues. Per the germline V gene, CDR1 is SGHNT and CDR2 is YYREEE (reference sequence). The V end lost 10 bases, the J end lost 7 bases, and 17 bases lay between the germline ends.